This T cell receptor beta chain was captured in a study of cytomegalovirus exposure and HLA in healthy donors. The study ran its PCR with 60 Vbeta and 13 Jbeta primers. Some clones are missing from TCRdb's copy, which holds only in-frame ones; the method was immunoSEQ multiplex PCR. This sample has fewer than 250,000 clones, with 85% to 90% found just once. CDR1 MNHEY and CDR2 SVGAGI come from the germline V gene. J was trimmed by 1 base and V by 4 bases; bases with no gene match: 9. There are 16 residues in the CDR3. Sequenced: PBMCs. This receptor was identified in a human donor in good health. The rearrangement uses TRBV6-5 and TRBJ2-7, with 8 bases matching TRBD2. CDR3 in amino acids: CASSFWAAGVSYEQYF. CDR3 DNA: TGTGCCAGCAGTTTTTGGGCAGCGGGAGTGTCCTACGAGCAGTACTTC.